The 26 T cell receptor beta chains in this list originate from one sample, sequenced in a study of blood T cells in healthy people across ages. A second PCR, run for about 7 to 11 cycles, used a sample-barcoded 5' primer plus a J-beta primer mix. TCRdb used MiXCR to reprocess the 5' RACE reads, holding one entry per CDR3 protein. The sample includes about 570,000 distinct CDR3 sequences, about a quarter of them seen just once. Another study also made use of these data, one on T cells of mothers and their children.

The source material was blood. The receptors were gathered from a boy younger than 10 in good health.

The rearrangement links TRBV12-3 or TRBV12-4 to TRBJ1-5; D is uncertain. This CDR3 spans 13 amino acids. V lost 2 bases and J 8 bases, leaving 10 bases between the germline ends. For the CDR3, the DNA is TGTGCCAGCAGTTTACGGCGGGTGGAGCCCCAGCATTTT. It specifies CASSLRRVEPQHF.

The rearrangement joins TRBV12-3 or TRBV12-4 to TRBJ1-2, with TRBD1 matching 9 bases. CDR3 size: 14 residues. The V and J ends lost 5 bases and 5 bases, in that order; junction bases with no gene match: 6. The DNA of the CDR3 is TGTGCCAGCAGTCCCGGGACAGGGTTATATGGCTACACCTTC. Translating gives CASSPGTGLYGYTF.

In this sample, this clonotype turned up a few times. The chain carries TRBV2 and TRBJ1-1; 8 nucleotides align to TRBD1. This CDR3 region has 14 residues. The germline V gene encodes CDR1 SNHLY and CDR2 FYNNEI. J gave up 0 bases and V 3 bases, and 0 bases lay outside the gene matches. The CDR3 here is CASSEDRVNTEAFF. CDR3 nucleotides: TGTGCCAGCAGTGAGGACAGGGTGAACACTGAAGCTTTCTTT.

J is TRBJ1-2 and V is TRBV12-5; 7 nucleotides agree with TRBD1. Germline CDR1 LGHNT, CDR2 FRNRAP. The CDR3 has 15 residues. The V gene end was trimmed by 4 bases and the J gene end by 4 bases; junction bases not matched to a gene: 9. CDR3 coding DNA: TGTGCTAGTGGTTCGCATGACAGGGAAGCCTATGGCTACACCTTC. Residues: CASGSHDREAYGYTF.

V usage is TRBV6-6 and J usage is TRBJ2-1; tentatively, D is TRBD2 (5 bases). From germline, CDR1 is MNHNY and CDR2 SVGAGI (reference sequence). V was pared by 1 base and J by 9 bases, with 16 bases between. CDR3 size: 15 residues. The chain's CDR3 is CASSYFGPLDPEQFF. CDR3 bases: TGTGCCAGCAGTTACTTCGGACCACTAGACCCTGAGCAGTTCTTC.

The rearrangement uses TRBV14 and TRBJ2-7; a weak D match, TRBD2 (5 bases). The V and J ends lost 4 bases and 3 bases respectively, with 16 bases between them. CDR1 and CDR2 from the germline V gene are SGHDN and FVKESK. CDR3 length: 15 amino acids. DNA for the CDR3: TGTGCCAGCAGCCTCTTGGGAGCGGTAAGCTACGAGCAGTACTTC. It is translated as CASSLLGAVSYEQYF.

This clonotype was detected a few times. The chain employs TRBV7-9 and TRBJ2-5; no clear D. With the DNA end fitting TRBJ2-1 better, the J assignment may be wrong. The CDR3 contains 14 residues. In germline, CDR1 is SEHNR, CDR2 FQNEAQ (reference sequence). CDR3 sequence: CASSLGEAANEQFF. CDR3 coding DNA: TGTGCCAGCAGCTTAGGAGAGGCGGCCAATGAGCAGTTCTTC.

The V and J genes are TRBV25-1 and TRBJ2-7; D is perhaps TRBD1 (5 bases). This CDR3 contains 12 residues. V dropped 8 bases and J dropped 3 bases, with 11 bases sitting between them. CDR1 is MGHDK and CDR2 is SYGVNS in the germline V gene. CDR3 coding DNA: TGTGCCAGCCGAGACAGATACTACGAGCAGTACTTC. Translation gives CASRDRYYEQYF.

This clonotype was found a few times. This chain joins TRBV12-3 or TRBV12-4 and TRBJ2-2; D ambiguous. The length of the CDR3 is 15 residues. V was pared by 3 bases and J by 1 base, with 9 bases between. CDR3 loop: CASSLSGLNTGELFF. In DNA form, the CDR3 reads TGTGCCAGCAGTTTGTCTGGGCTGAACACCGGGGAGCTGTTTTTT.

The chain has TRBV19 and TRBJ2-3; possibly TRBD1 for D (6 bases). The CDR3 length is 13 residues. V was shortened by 10 bases and J by 4 bases, with 15 bases between the two germline ends. The germline gives CDR1 LNHDA, CDR2 SQIVND (reference sequence). The DNA of the CDR3 is TGTGCCACCCAAGGCCCAGGGGCAGATACGCAGTATTTT. Its translation: CATQGPGADTQYF.

CDR3 residues: CASSVDPSGVNEQFF. As DNA, the CDR3 is TGTGCCAGCAGCGTAGACCCTAGCGGGGTAAATGAGCAGTTCTTC. The chain is built from TRBV9 and TRBJ2-1, with TRBD2 matching over 9 bases. V gave up 0 bases and J gave up 7 bases; unmatched junction bases: 5. Germline values: CDR1 SGDLS, CDR2 YYNGEE. The CDR3 runs to 15 residues. Supplemented by reference TRBV9 and TRBJ2-1, the full variable domain reads DSGVTQTPKHLITATGQRVTLRCSPRSGDLSVYWYQQSLDQGLQFLIQYYNGEERAKGNILERFSAQQFPDLHSELNLSSLELGDSALYFCASSVDPSGVNEQFFGPGTRLTVL.

This clonotype was seen a few times. This chain connects TRBV4-1 to TRBJ1-5; unclear D gene. Germline-derived CDR1 and CDR2 are MGHRA and YSYEKL. Trimming pared 2 bases from V and 5 bases from J, leaving 7 bases between. The CDR3 spans 13 residues. This CDR3 reads CASSQPFDQPQHF. The CDR3, as DNA: TGCGCCAGCAGCCAACCCTTCGATCAGCCCCAGCATTTT.

The chain couples TRBV19 to TRBJ2-1; 11 positions agree with TRBD2. CDR1 LNHDA and CDR2 SQIVND come from the germline V gene (reference sequence). The CDR3 is made up of 17 amino acids. V dropped 4 bases and J dropped 4; count of bases not matched to a gene: 9. The CDR3 bases are TGTGCCAGTAGTAAGACTAGCGGGGATCTAAGGTACAATGAGCAGTTCTTC. Translation: CASSKTSGDLRYNEQFF.

This chain uses TRBV6-5 with TRBJ1-2; D might be TRBD1 (6 bases). CDR3 length: 12 amino acids. Between the trimmed V and J ends, which lost 7 bases and 7 bases, there was a span of 13 bases. CDR1 is MNHEY, CDR2 SVGAGI, per germline. The CDR3 DNA is TGTGCCAGCAAGATAGGGGGGGGTGGCTACACCTTC. Its protein is CASKIGGGGYTF.

This rearrangement joins TRBV5-1 to TRBJ2-6, with 8 bases matching TRBD1. The germline gives CDR1 SGHRS, CDR2 YFSETQ. The V segment lost 3 bases and the J segment 0 bases; nucleotides outside the gene matches: 20. The CDR3 has 22 amino acids. The CDR3 is CASSSWPQQLGDRFSGANVLTF. For the CDR3, the DNA is TGCGCCAGCAGCTCATGGCCCCAGCAGCTTGGGGACAGGTTCTCTGGGGCCAACGTCCTGACTTTC.

A few counts support this clonotype. The rearrangement links TRBV20-1 to TRBJ2-5; D may be TRBD1 (5 bases). Trimming took 4 bases from V and 0 from J, leaving 9 bases between them. There are 13 residues in the CDR3. In germline, CDR1 is DFQATT, CDR2 SNEGSKA (reference sequence). The CDR3: CSATKGYQETQYF. CDR3 DNA sequence: TGCAGTGCTACGAAGGGGTACCAAGAGACCCAGTACTTC.

The CDR3 loop reads CASSPDRRQSKNIQYF. The CDR3 DNA sequence: TGCGCCAGCAGCCCTGACAGGAGACAATCCAAAAACATTCAGTACTTC. This chain connects TRBV5-1 to TRBJ2-4, with D possibly matching TRBD1 (6 bases). Germline V gene lookup returns CDR1 SGHRS and CDR2 YFSETQ. The V end lost 4 bases, the J end lost 2 bases, and 16 bases lay between the germline ends. The CDR3 is made up of 16 amino acids. Complete variable domain (other parts from reference TRBV5-1 and TRBJ2-4): KAGVTQTPRYLIKTRGQQVTLSCSPISGHRSVSWYQQTPGQGLQFLFEYFSETQRNKGNFPGRFSGRQFSNSRSEMNVSTLELGDSALYLCASSPDRRQSKNIQYFGAGTRLSVL.

The CDR3 region has the DNA TGTGCCAGCAGCAAAGCCCGGACAGGTTTTCCCTCTGGGGCCAACGTCCTGACTTTC. Translating it yields CASSKARTGFPSGANVLTF. The J gene is TRBJ2-6, the V gene TRBV21-1; no DNA check was done on the table's D call, TRBD1. TRBV21-1 is a documented pseudogene. This CDR3 has 19 amino acids.

This sequence joins TRBV9 and TRBJ2-1; D perhaps matches TRBD2 (5 bases). This CDR3 has 15 residues. Germline V gene data show CDR1 as SGDLS and CDR2 as YYNGEE. V was cut by 0 bases and J by 5 bases, with 12 bases left in between. The CDR3 loop is CASSVGSGSDNEQFF. DNA for the CDR3: TGTGCCAGCAGCGTAGGCTCGGGAAGCGACAATGAGCAGTTCTTC.

This clonotype appeared a few times. V and J are TRBV12-3 or TRBV12-4 and TRBJ1-1; D is possibly TRBD1 (6 bases). The CDR3 length is 17 residues. Trimming stripped 8 bases from V and 1 base from J, with 23 bases between. In DNA form, the CDR3 reads TGTGCCAGCGCGCCCGAACAGGGCGTATCTTCGAACACTGAAGCTTTCTTT. Its protein product is CASAPEQGVSSNTEAFF.

This clonotype turned up a few times. The chain has TRBV6-2 or TRBV6-3 and TRBJ2-5; a possible D gene is TRBD1 (6 bases). The end of the DNA fits TRBJ2-7 better, so the J call may be wrong. The CDR3 loop spans 13 amino acids. Germline CDR1 and CDR2: MNHEY and SVGEGT. The CDR3 DNA sequence: TGTGCCAGCAGCTCAGGGGCGAGATACGAGCAGTACTTC. Encoded protein: CASSSGARYEQYF.

The chain is built from TRBV20-1 and TRBJ1-5; unclear D gene. Germline lookup yields CDR1 DFQATT and CDR2 SNEGSKA (reference sequence). Trimming pared 5 bases from V and 9 bases from J, leaving 17 bases between. The CDR3 has 13 residues. The CDR3 nucleotides are TGCAGTGCTTACCGGACTGGGTCGGGGCCCCAGCATTTT. This encodes CSAYRTGSGPQHF.

This clonotype was recorded a few times. CDR3 nucleotides: TGCAGTGCCCCTCCGGGGAACACTGAAGCTTTCTTT. This codes for CSAPPGNTEAFF. V gene TRBV20-1 combines with J gene TRBJ1-1; no clear D. The length of the CDR3 is 12 residues. V was cut by 6 bases and J by 1 base, with 9 bases left in between. Per the germline V gene, CDR1 is DFQATT and CDR2 is SNEGSKA (reference sequence).

This sequence joins TRBV10-2 and TRBJ1-2; no firm D call. Deletions cut 3 bases from V and 0 bases from J, with 17 bases between. Per the germline V gene, CDR1 is WSHSY and CDR2 is SAAADI. The CDR3 is 17 residues long. CDR3 DNA: TGCGCCAGCAGTGAATCTCAACGAGGAGTGGCTAACTATGGCTACACCTTC. Its protein product is CASSESQRGVANYGYTF.

This clonotype has just a few counts. At one end the junction does not follow the germline gene, possibly because of a read error. The chain joins TRBV7-9 to TRBJ1-2; D gene uncertain. The germline V gene encodes CDR1 SEHNR and CDR2 FQNEAQ (reference sequence). The CDR3 spans 14 residues. In DNA, the CDR3 is TGTGCCAGCAGCTGGCTGACGGGGAACTATGGCGACACCTTC. Translation: CASSWLTGNYGDTF.

In its sample, this clonotype was seen many times. One junction end disagrees with the germline gene, perhaps due to a read error. The rearrangement joins TRBV5-1 to TRBJ1-1; the D gene is possibly TRBD1 (5 bases). The CDR3 extends over 14 amino acids. CDR1 and CDR2 (germline): SGHRS, YFSETQ. The CDR3 sequence is CASSLQGPNTEAFF. As DNA, the CDR3 is TGTGCCAGCAGTCTCCAGGGACCGAACACTGAAGCTTTCTTT.